This TCR beta chain was captured by sequencing in a study of T cell responses to AZD1222 COVID-19 vaccine. Study results and limitations: Most donors were white British, females outnumbered males, and clonal diversity was possibly underestimated. Among vaccine-associated CD4 TCRs, coverage spanned spike, with dominance at 160-218 and 743-854. Spike-specific TCR breadth and depth were elevated following two AZD1222 doses. Repertoires in all cases were sampled only once the peak T cell response had passed.

Per germline, CDR1 SGDLS and CDR2 YYNGEE. The CDR3 totals 17 residues. V was clipped by 0 bases and J by 4 bases, with 18 bases between them. On this clone itself: Its antigen is unknown.

Measured with immunoSEQ multiplex PCR; TCRdb has only the in-frame clones, and not every one. The table shows approximately 70,000 clones, with 88% occurring only once. The source is an adult who received the MenACWY meningococcal vaccine as a control. The chain joins TRBV9 to TRBJ2-3, with a tentative D call TRBD2 (6 bases). The specimen comprised peripheral blood, sampled 28 days after the second dose of the MenACWY control vaccine. The CDR3 bases are TGTGCCAGCAGCGTAGGTGGGAGGACCCTGTTGGCAGATACGCAGTATTTT. This encodes CASSVGGRTLLADTQYF.